The 28 T cell receptor beta chains reported below all come from one sample, sequenced in a study of beta chain features in type 1 diabetes. The antigens these receptors bind are not known. All of the isolated RNA was reverse transcribed, so expressed TCRB transcripts were sequenced. The table came from immunoSEQ multiplex PCR; TCRdb's copy has only in-frame clones and leaves some out. The top ten clones hold under 0.6% of a sample with about 160,000 clones, 6.5% to 8.5% of them seen once. Study-wide results and caveats: Moderate but significant shortening of TCRB CDR3s was recorded in all four CD4+ subsets from Type 1 diabetes patients.

The sequenced material came from central memory CD4+ T cells from blood. The receptors derive from a man younger than 35 with type 1 diabetes.

CDR3 sequence: CASSQGQGSAGELFF. The DNA of the CDR3 is TGTGCCAGCAGCCAGGGACAGGGAAGTGCCGGGGAGCTGTTTTTT. The rearrangement links TRBV7-9 to TRBJ2-2, with 9 nucleotides matching TRBD1. The ends lost 5 bases at V and 6 bases at J; junction bases unmatched: 7. Germline loops: CDR1 SEHNR, CDR2 FQNEAQ (reference sequence). This CDR3 is built from 15 residues.

The sample holds a few counts of this clone. The rearrangement uses TRBV28 and TRBJ1-1; D gene unclear. Germline V gene sequence: CDR1 MDHEN, CDR2 SYDVKM. The CDR3 is 12 residues long. The germline V and J ends were trimmed by 6 bases and 1 base, with 6 bases remaining between them. CDR3 amino acids: CASRRSNTEAFF. The CDR3 nucleotides are TGTGCCAGCAGGCGATCGAACACTGAAGCTTTCTTT. Using reference TRBV28 and TRBJ1-1 for the parts outside the CDR3, the full variable domain is DVKVTQSSRYLVKRTGEKVFLECVQDMDHENMFWYRQDPGLGLRLIYFSYDVKMKEKGDIPEGYSVSREKKERFSLILESASTNQTSMYLCASRRSNTEAFFGQGTRLTVV.

This clone was counted ten times or more. The chain has TRBV11-2 and TRBJ2-1; 8 bases match TRBD2. The CDR3 contains 14 residues. After removal of 2 bases from V and 12 bases from J, the junction contained 9 bases not matched to a gene. Germline CDR1 is SGHAT and CDR2 is FQNNGV. DNA for the CDR3: TGTGCCAGCAGCTTACTTTCAGCGGGGGAGGCGCAGTTCTTC. This sequence encodes CASSLLSAGEAQFF.

The chain uses TRBV5-4 and TRBJ1-1, with no clear D. Germline loops: CDR1 SGHNT, CDR2 YYREEE (reference sequence). The CDR3 spans 13 residues. The V end lost 3 bases, the J end lost 2 bases, and 8 bases lay between the germline ends. The DNA of the CDR3 is TGTGCCAGCAGCTACTCTCTAAACACTGAAGCTTTCTTT. Residues: CASSYSLNTEAFF.

V usage is TRBV4-3 and J usage is TRBJ1-5, with D unclear. This CDR3 has 16 residues. CDR1 and CDR2 from the germline V gene are LGHNA and YSLEER. V gave up 0 bases and J gave up 0 bases, with 9 bases separating them. CDR3 nucleotide sequence: TGCGCCAGCAGCCAAGATTCGGGGAATAGCAATCAGCCCCAGCATTTT. Translation gives CASSQDSGNSNQPQHF.

There are a few counts of this clone. The chain recombines TRBV18 with TRBJ1-2; D is ambiguous. The CDR3 loop spans 13 amino acids. Trimming removed 4 bases at V and 3 bases at J, with 9 bases between. Germline CDR1 reads KGHSH; CDR2 reads LQKENI. The CDR3 region has the DNA TGTGCCAGCTCACTTACAGAATACTATGGCTACACCTTC. Its protein is CASSLTEYYGYTF.

The chain employs TRBV5-4 and TRBJ1-2; possibly TRBD1 for D (6 bases). Germline assignment: CDR1 SGHNT and CDR2 YYREEE (reference sequence). Trimming removed 0 bases at V and 4 bases at J, with 19 bases between. The CDR3 has 17 amino acids. The CDR3 DNA sequence: TGTGCCAGCAGCTTGGTAGGGGGACGGATTACGTTCTATGGCTACACCTTC. This translates into CASSLVGGRITFYGYTF.

This clone was seen a few times. J is TRBJ1-6 and V is TRBV7-2; D uncertain. Per germline, CDR1 SGHTA and CDR2 FQGNSA. With 8 bases removed from V and 9 bases from J, the gap between germline ends came to 14 bases. CDR3 length: 13 residues. The CDR3 region is CASGPFVGSPLHF. The CDR3 nucleotides read TGTGCCAGCGGCCCCTTCGTTGGTTCACCCCTCCACTTT.

V is TRBV7-9 and J is TRBJ1-5; D is perhaps TRBD1 (6 bases). Trimming removed 8 bases from V and 0 bases from J, with 11 bases in between. The CDR3 consists of 14 residues. The V gene's germline CDR1 is SEHNR and CDR2 FQNEAQ (reference sequence). The CDR3 DNA sequence: TGTGCCAGCGGAGGACAGAATAGCAATCAGCCCCAGCATTTT. Amino acids: CASGGQNSNQPQHF. Based on the CDR3 plus reference TRBV7-9 and TRBJ1-5, the full variable domain is DTGVSQNPRHKITKRGQNVTFRCDPISEHNRLYWYRQTLGQGPEFLTYFQNEAQLEKSRLLSDRFSAERPKGSFSTLEIQRTEQGDSAMYLCASGGQNSNQPQHFGDGTRLSIL.

The table lists this clone with a few counts. This CDR3 is CASSSSQGSDQPQHF. The CDR3 DNA sequence: TGTGCCAGCTCATCGAGTCAGGGGTCCGATCAGCCCCAGCATTTT. This chain connects TRBV18 to TRBJ1-5, with D possibly TRBD1 on 6 matching bases. The V end lost 5 bases, the J end lost 5 bases, and 16 bases lay between the germline ends. CDR1 KGHSH and CDR2 LQKENI come from the germline V gene. This CDR3 spans 15 amino acids.

This clone was counted between two and nine times. The CDR3 DNA reads TGTGCCAGCAGCTTGGCCGGGACTAGCGGTAGCTACGAGCAGTACTTC. It specifies CASSLAGTSGSYEQYF. The chain is built from TRBV7-2 and TRBJ2-7; 11 bases align to TRBD2. This CDR3 has 16 amino acids. The germline V gene has CDR1 SGHTA and CDR2 FQGNSA. The J segment lost 3 bases and the V segment lost 3 bases, leaving 7 bases of the junction unmatched.

This chain connects TRBV7-9 to TRBJ2-5; D not certain. The CDR3 sequence is 16 residues long. V dropped 4 bases and J dropped 3 bases, with 18 bases sitting between them. CDR1 is SEHNR and CDR2 is FQNEAQ in the germline V gene (reference sequence). CDR3 coding DNA: TGTGCCAGCAGCTCCCTAACGATAGGAGATGAAGAGACCCAGTACTTC. Its translation is CASSSLTIGDEETQYF.

This clone was recorded a few times. The chain couples TRBV4-1 to TRBJ2-5, with D perhaps TRBD1 (6 bases). With 1 base removed from V and 2 bases from J, the gap between germline ends came to 17 bases. The CDR3 has 17 amino acids. Germline assignment: CDR1 MGHRA and CDR2 YSYEKL. CDR3 bases: TGCGCCAGCAGCCAAGTCGGTCGGGGACAAAATCAAGAGACCCAGTACTTC. It translates to CASSQVGRGQNQETQYF.

V gene TRBV7-2 combines with J gene TRBJ2-2; D may be TRBD2 (7 bases). Trimming took off 6 bases at V and 3 bases at J, with 14 bases between the two ends. The germline V gene encodes CDR1 SGHTA and CDR2 FQGNSA. CDR3 size: 15 residues. CDR3: CASRRGGGDTGELFF. In DNA form, the CDR3 reads TGTGCCAGCAGGCGCGGGGGCGGGGACACCGGGGAGCTGTTTTTT.

The rearrangement uses TRBV7-6 and TRBJ2-3; the match to TRBD1 covers 7 bases. The CDR3 loop spans 14 amino acids. Looked up from germline, CDR1 is SGHVS and CDR2 is FNYEAQ. With V trimmed by 5 bases and J by 2 bases, 4 bases remained unmatched. CDR3 DNA sequence: TGTGCCAGCAGCCCGGGGACAGACACAGATACGCAGTATTTT. This codes for CASSPGTDTDTQYF. Supplemented by reference TRBV7-6 and TRBJ2-3, the full variable domain reads GAGVSQSPRYKVTKRGQDVALRCDPISGHVSLYWYRQALGQGPEFLTYFNYEAQQDKSGLPNDRFSAERPEGSISTLTIQRTEQRDSAMYRCASSPGTDTDTQYFGPGTRLTVL.

The V call is TRBV7-6, the J call TRBJ1-5; no definite D call. This CDR3 region has 13 residues. CDR1 SGHVS and CDR2 FNYEAQ come from the germline V gene. V gave up 5 bases and J gave up 7 bases, with 12 bases separating them. CDR3 protein: CASSQDGGQPQHF. CDR3 DNA: TGTGCCAGCAGCCAGGACGGAGGGCAGCCCCAGCATTTT.

This clone was detected only once. The chain carries TRBV27 and TRBJ1-2; 8 bases are a match to TRBD1. The V and J ends lost 5 bases and 4 bases, in that order; junction bases with no gene match: 6. Per the germline V gene, CDR1 is MNHEY and CDR2 is SMNVEV (reference sequence). CDR3 length: 14 residues. CDR3 nucleotide sequence: TGTGCCAGCAGTATACGACAGGGGAGCTATGGCTACACCTTC. Translation: CASSIRQGSYGYTF.

The rearrangement links TRBV12-2 to TRBJ2-1; the table names TRBD2, a call not compared with the DNA. TRBV12-2 is marked as a pseudogene. CDR3 length: 16 residues. In DNA, the CDR3 is TGTGCAAGTCGCTCCGAGGGACTACCGGCCTACAATGAGCAGTTCTTC. Translation gives CASRSEGLPAYNEQFF.

The CDR3 DNA reads as TGCGCCAGCAGCCAAGGAACAGGGCGAATGAACACTGAAGCTTTCTTT. Amino acid sequence: CASSQGTGRMNTEAFF. V is TRBV4-3 and J is TRBJ1-1; TRBD1 might be the D (6 bases). The CDR3 contains 16 residues. Germline CDR1 reads LGHNA; CDR2 reads YSLEER. Trimming took off 1 base at V and 0 bases at J, with 12 bases between the two ends.

This clone was seen at least ten times. This chain links TRBV5-6 with TRBJ2-1, with 12 bases identical to TRBD2. Per the germline V gene, CDR1 is SGHDT and CDR2 is YYEEEE. The CDR3 covers 15 residues. Trimming cost V 0 bases and J 11 bases; bases outside gene matches: 6. The CDR3 DNA sequence: TGTGCCAGCAGCTTGGTAACCGGACTAGCGGGGAAGCAGTTCTTC. This sequence encodes CASSLVTGLAGKQFF.

CDR3 region: CASRFTSVSSYEQYF. CDR3 sequence (DNA): TGTGCCAGCAGATTTACTAGCGTTTCCTCCTACGAGCAGTACTTC. The V and J genes are TRBV6-6 and TRBJ2-7; the match to TRBD2 covers 7 bases. V gave up 6 bases and J gave up 0 bases; unmatched junction bases: 8. The CDR3 has 15 residues. Germline assignment: CDR1 MNHNY and CDR2 SVGAGI (reference sequence).

This clone appeared a few times. The chain employs TRBV5-1 and TRBJ1-4; D may be TRBD1 (5 bases). This CDR3 has 15 amino acids. CDR1 SGHRS and CDR2 YFSETQ come from the germline V gene. Between the trimmed V and J ends, which lost 1 base and 7 bases, there was a span of 14 bases. The CDR3 spells CASSLTSGEGEKLFF. CDR3 bases: TGCGCCAGCAGCTTGACTTCGGGGGAGGGTGAAAAACTGTTTTTT.

In its sample, this clone was seen a few times. The chain couples TRBV18 to TRBJ1-2, with 8 bases identical to TRBD1. V lost 6 bases to trimming and J lost 3 bases; unmatched junction nucleotides: 12. Germline lookup yields CDR1 KGHSH and CDR2 LQKENI. This CDR3 has 16 amino acids. For the CDR3, the DNA is TGTGCCAGCTCGAAAAACCGGCCAGGGGGCGACTATGGCTACACCTTC. Amino acid sequence: CASSKNRPGGDYGYTF. The entire variable domain, with the rest obtained from reference TRBV18 and TRBJ1-2, is as follows: NAGVMQNPRHLVRRRGQEARLRCSPMKGHSHVYWYRQLPEEGLKFMVYLQKENIIDESGMPKERFSAEFPKEGPSILRIQQVVRGDSAAYFCASSKNRPGGDYGYTFGSGTRLTVV.

This clone appeared a few times. The chain has TRBV18 and TRBJ2-2; the match to TRBD1 covers 10 bases. The V gene's germline CDR1 is KGHSH and CDR2 LQKENI. This CDR3 is 16 amino acids long. The trim removed 1 base at V and 7 bases at J, leaving 6 bases unmatched. CDR3 bases: TGTGCCAGCTCACCACGGAGACAGGGGGCAGGCGGGGAGCTGTTTTTT. It is translated as CASSPRRQGAGGELFF.

This chain joins TRBV5-1 and TRBJ2-2; TRBD1 is a possible D gene (6 bases). The CDR3 loop spans 15 amino acids. V dropped 7 bases and J dropped 1 base, with 14 bases sitting between them. Germline V gene lookup returns CDR1 SGHRS and CDR2 YFSETQ. In DNA, the CDR3 is TGCGCCAGCGGGACACAGGGACAGAACACCGGGGAGCTGTTTTTT. This gives the protein CASGTQGQNTGELFF.

This clone was recorded at least ten times. CDR3 region: CASSASFLSEQFF. DNA of the CDR3: TGTGCCAGCAGCGCCTCATTTCTTAGTGAGCAGTTCTTC. V is TRBV9 and J is TRBJ2-1; D remains unclear. Germline V lookup: CDR1 SGDLS, CDR2 YYNGEE. The CDR3 covers 13 residues. Trimming pared 3 bases from V and 9 bases from J, leaving 13 bases between.

This clone was detected only a few times. This chain joins TRBV9 and TRBJ1-4, with D perhaps TRBD1 (5 bases). Germline V gives CDR1 SGDLS, CDR2 YYNGEE. Trimming pared 5 bases from V and 8 bases from J, leaving 16 bases between. The CDR3 sequence is 14 residues long. In DNA, the CDR3 is TGTGCCAGCAGTCGGGCCGGGACTTACGAAAAACTGTTTTTT. This codes for CASSRAGTYEKLFF.

The V call is TRBV27, the J call TRBJ2-3, with D possibly TRBD2 on 5 matching bases. The V and J ends lost 5 bases and 6 bases respectively, with 12 bases between them. CDR3 length: 13 residues. Germline CDR1 is MNHEY and CDR2 is SMNVEV (reference sequence). Written as DNA, the CDR3 is TGTGCCAGCAGTATTTTCGAGCGGGATACGCAGTATTTT. Protein product: CASSIFERDTQYF.